These T cell receptor beta chains were read from a single sample in a study of T cells in Graves' hyperthyroidism and ophthalmopathy. TCRdb used MiXCR to reprocess the multiplex PCR reads, holding one entry per CDR3 protein. Of about 460,000 distinct CDR3 sequences in the sample, 20% to 25% were seen once. Material for sequencing was blood. The receptors originated from a woman aged 70-85 years with Graves' ophthalmopathy. CDR3s include the opening cysteine and the closing phenylalanine or tryptophan. A D gene is named only where the DNA matches it firmly. The size field is filled for only some rows; it gives once, few, many or a size class.

j_call v_call d_call clone_size cdr3_aa cdr3_nt
TRBJ2-7 TRBV20-1 . many CSARHSTAREQYF TGCAGTGCTCGACACTCCACGGCGCGAGAGCAGTACTTC
TRBJ2-3 TRBV12-3/TRBV12-4 TRBD2 few CASRTGTSGRLDTQYF TGTGCCAGCAGAACCGGGACTAGCGGGAGGCTGGATACGCAGTATTTT
TRBJ1-1 TRBV19 TRBD1 . CASSMVTGVGNTEAFF TGTGCCAGTAGTATGGTAACAGGGGTTGGGAACACTGAAGCTTTCTTT
TRBJ1-1 TRBV6-9 . . CASSSSATEAFF .
TRBJ2-7 TRBV30 TRBD2 . CALEGTSGSSYEQYF TGTGCCCTGGAGGGGACTAGCGGGAGTTCCTACGAGCAGTACTTC
TRBJ1-3 TRBV18 . . CASSLDFNTGNTIYF TGTGCCAGCTCACTCGACTTTAATACTGGAAACACCATATATTTT
TRBJ1-2 TRBV7-9 . many CASSPGEWNYGYTF TGTGCCAGCAGCCCCGGTGAATGGAACTATGGCTACACCTTC
TRBJ1-1 TRBV10-3 . . CAISPDRNTEAFF TGTGCCATCAGTCCGGACAGGAACACTGAAGCTTTCTTT
TRBJ2-1 TRBV4-1 . . CASSQLSTYNEQFF TGCGCCAGCAGCCAATTGTCTACTTACAATGAGCAGTTCTTC
TRBJ2-7 TRBV12-5 . few CASGLIGENEQYF TGTGCTAGTGGTTTGATAGGGGAGAACGAGCAGTACTTC
TRBJ2-4 TRBV2 . . CASSDGQDKNIQYF TGTGCCAGCAGTGATGGGCAGGACAAAAACATTCAGTACTTC
TRBJ2-3 TRBV20-1 TRBD2 . CSARGRGGPDTQYF TGCAGTGCTAGAGGGCGGGGGGGCCCAGATACGCAGTATTTT
TRBJ2-3 TRBV7-9 TRBD2 . CASSPKSGGSTDTQYF TGTGCCAGCAGCCCGAAAAGCGGGGGTAGCACAGATACGCAGTATTTT
TRBJ2-5 TRBV6-2/TRBV6-3 . . CASSRPGGRETQYF TGTGCCAGCAGCCGGCCGGGGGGCAGAGAGACCCAGTACTTC
TRBJ1-3 TRBV28 TRBD1 few CANSPGGSGNTIYF TGTGCCAACAGTCCAGGGGGTTCTGGAAACACCATATATTTT
TRBJ1-1 TRBV20-1 . few CSGRQGSTEAFF TGCAGTGGGCGTCAGGGTAGCACTGAAGCTTTCTTT
TRBJ2-3 TRBV6-1 . once CASSRLSLGTQYF TGTGCCAGCAGCCGACTAAGCTTGGGTACGCAGTATTTT
TRBJ2-3 TRBV6-4 TRBD2 . CASRTTSETDTQYF TGTGCCAGCAGGACGACTAGCGAAACAGATACGCAGTATTTT
TRBJ2-2 TRBV6-2/TRBV6-3 TRBD2 . CASSYFSGSFYTGELFF TGTGCCAGCAGTTACTTTAGCGGGAGTTTTTATACCGGGGAGCTGTTTTTT
TRBJ1-1 TRBV7-9 TRBD1 . CASSPQGDGTEAFF TGTGCCAGCAGCCCACAGGGGGATGGGACTGAAGCTTTCTTT
TRBJ1-1 TRBV4-3 TRBD1 once CASSQAGQGVPEAFF TGCGCCAGCAGCCAAGCCGGACAGGGTGTTCCTGAAGCTTTCTTT
TRBJ1-1 TRBV3-1 . many CASSQGRLEAFF TGTGCCAGCAGCCAAGGACGTCTCGAAGCTTTCTTT
TRBJ1-2 TRBV30 . few CAWSVLVGSLYGYTF TGTGCCTGGAGTGTACTGGTGGGCAGTTTGTATGGCTACACCTTC
TRBJ2-7 TRBV27 . few CASSGAGLSYEQYF TGTGCCAGCAGTGGGGCGGGTCTTTCCTACGAGCAGTACTTC
TRBJ2-2 TRBV19 TRBD2 once CASTPREGTGELFF TGTGCCAGTACTCCCAGGGAGGGCACCGGGGAGCTGTTTTTT
TRBJ2-7 TRBV7-2 TRBD1 few CASTLTGTGSYEQYF TGTGCCAGCACCCTGACCGGGACAGGCTCCTACGAGCAGTACTTC
TRBJ1-6 TRBV6-1 . . CASSWERYSPLHF TGTGCCAGCAGTTGGGAGCGTTATTCACCCCTCCACTTT
TRBJ2-3 TRBV7-8 . . CASTLLPPQTDTQYF TGTGCCAGCACTCTACTTCCCCCTCAGACAGATACGCAGTATTTT
TRBJ2-2 TRBV12-3/TRBV12-4 TRBD1 many CASSYVRGLGTGELFF TGTGCCAGCAGTTATGTCAGGGGGCTGGGGACCGGGGAGCTGTTTTTT
TRBJ1-1 TRBV5-8 TRBD1 . CASSLQGMRMNTEAFF TGTGCCAGCAGCTTACAGGGGATGAGAATGAACACTGAAGCTTTCTTT
TRBJ2-1 TRBV28 TRBD2 few CASRLSSGSYNEQFF TGTGCCAGCAGATTGTCTAGCGGGTCTTACAATGAGCAGTTCTTC
TRBJ1-4 TRBV5-5 . few CASSLVGGLGEKLFF TGTGCCAGCAGCTTGGTGGGGGGCTTAGGGGAAAAACTGTTTTTT
TRBJ2-2 TRBV5-6 TRBD2 few CASSLVASGFTGELFF TGTGCCAGCAGCTTGGTAGCTAGCGGATTCACCGGGGAGCTGTTTTTT
TRBJ2-7 TRBV5-1 . few CASSPPNRDSYEQYF TGCGCCAGCAGCCCCCCCAACAGGGATAGCTACGAGCAGTACTTC
TRBJ2-2 TRBV5-1 TRBD2 many CASTFAGDPNTGELFF TGCGCCAGCACCTTTGCGGGGGATCCCAACACCGGGGAGCTGTTTTTT
TRBJ1-6 TRBV20-1 . many CSARGGGSKGWNSPLHF TGCAGTGCTAGAGGGGGGGGGAGTAAGGGTTGGAATTCACCCCTCCACTTT
TRBJ2-5 TRBV20-1 . . CSASRRKETQYF TGCAGTGCTAGCCGCAGAAAAGAGACCCAGTACTTC
TRBJ1-2 TRBV27 . many CASSFGAGSYGYTF TGTGCCAGCAGTTTCGGAGCAGGCAGCTATGGCTACACCTTC
TRBJ2-1 TRBV3-1 TRBD2 . CASSQDLAASGHNEQFF TGTGCCAGCAGCCAAGATCTGGCGGCTAGCGGACACAATGAGCAGTTCTTC
TRBJ1-5 TRBV6-1 TRBD1 . CANLDRGVNQPQHF TGTGCCAACTTGGACAGGGGGGTAAACCAGCCCCAGCATTTT
TRBJ2-1 TRBV12-3/TRBV12-4 . few CASSPFSGADYNEQFF TGTGCCAGCAGCCCATTTAGCGGAGCGGATTACAATGAGCAGTTCTTC
TRBJ2-7 TRBV29-1 TRBD1 . CSVLGGDRAYEQYF TGCAGCGTTTTGGGGGGGGACAGGGCTTACGAGCAGTACTTC
TRBJ2-3 TRBV6-1 TRBD2 . CASSRLGGLAGVPDTQYF TGTGCCAGCAGCCGCTTGGGGGGACTAGCGGGAGTCCCAGATACGCAGTATTTT
TRBJ2-7 TRBV7-6 TRBD2 . CASSSPEGGRLGEQYF TGTGCCAGCAGCTCCCCCGAGGGCGGGAGGCTTGGAGAGCAGTACTTC
TRBJ1-5 TRBV6-2/TRBV6-3 TRBD1 few CASKTTGGTHSNQPQHF TGTGCCAGCAAAACAACAGGGGGCACCCATAGCAATCAGCCCCAGCATTTT
TRBJ2-5 TRBV2 TRBD2 many CASSVAGGQETQYF TGTGCCAGCAGTGTGGCGGGAGGTCAAGAGACCCAGTACTTC
TRBJ2-3 TRBV2 . many CASTLETQYF TGTGCCAGCACGCTAGAGACGCAGTATTTT